Following are 20 T cell receptor beta chains from one sample sequenced in a study of T-cell reconstitution after alpha-beta-depleted transplantation in children. Unique molecular identifiers were used to barcode this TCRbeta library. TCRdb used MiXCR to reprocess the PCR reads, holding one entry per CDR3 protein. The table includes roughly 400,000 distinct CDR3 sequences, 43% detected once. The material was PBMCs, obtained before TCRalphabeta/CD19-depleted stem cell transplant. The receptors were sampled from a girl aged 2-10 years with aplastic anemia, due to receive a stem cell transplant.

V usage is TRBV19 and J usage is TRBJ2-6; TRBD1 matches 7 bases. The CDR3 is 18 residues long. Germline CDR1 is LNHDA and CDR2 is SQIVND (reference sequence). The V gene end was trimmed by 3 bases and the J gene end by 5 bases; junction bases not matched to a gene: 13. The CDR3 DNA sequence: TGTGCCAGTAGTATCATGTCCGGACAGGCCCTGAGGGCCAACGTCCTGACTTTC. It specifies CASSIMSGQALRANVLTF.

The chain has TRBV5-1 and TRBJ1-3; D unclear. V dropped 2 bases and J dropped 0 bases, with 12 bases sitting between them. The CDR3 has 16 amino acids. Germline V CDR1 and CDR2: SGHRS, YFSETQ. CDR3 loop: CASSLPTGASGNTIYF. Here the CDR3 DNA reads TGCGCCAGCAGCTTACCAACTGGAGCCTCTGGAAACACCATATATTTT.

The V call is TRBV7-9, the J call TRBJ2-7, with a weak D call TRBD2 (6 bases). Trimming removed 2 bases at V and 7 bases at J, with 18 bases between. The CDR3 covers 15 residues. Germline lookup yields CDR1 SEHNR and CDR2 FQNEAQ (reference sequence). CDR3 DNA sequence: TGTGCCAGCAGCTTATCACGCGGGGCCCCGGGGGAGCAGTACTTC. It codes for CASSLSRGAPGEQYF.

This clonotype came up once. The chain joins TRBV29-1 to TRBJ2-5, with D perhaps matching TRBD2 (6 bases). The CDR3 runs to 13 residues. Between the trimmed V and J ends, which lost 4 bases and 1 base, there was a span of 10 bases. The germline gives CDR1 SQVTM, CDR2 ANQGSEA. Written as DNA, the CDR3 is TGCAGCGTTGCTCGTAGCGGCCAAGAGACCCAGTACTTC. Protein product: CSVARSGQETQYF.

This clonotype was found many times. The chain employs TRBV29-1 and TRBJ2-1; the match to TRBD2 covers 13 bases. Trimming took 6 bases from V and 12 from J; bases not matched to a gene: 11. CDR1 is SQVTM and CDR2 is ANQGSEA in the germline V gene. CDR3 size: 14 residues. Here the CDR3 reads CSVRTSGSRGGQFF. CDR3 DNA sequence: TGCAGCGTCAGGACTAGCGGGAGTAGGGGCGGGCAGTTCTTC.

This clonotype has only a few counts. The V gene is TRBV29-1, the J gene TRBJ2-1; 11 positions agree with TRBD1. V shed 7 bases, J shed 6 bases, and the junction held 5 bases outside the gene matches. In germline, CDR1 is SQVTM, CDR2 ANQGSEA. The CDR3 has 13 residues. The CDR3 sequence: CSAWGTGGNEQFF. The CDR3, as DNA: TGCAGCGCCTGGGGGACAGGGGGCAATGAGCAGTTCTTC.

The chain employs TRBV4-1 and TRBJ2-2; D is ambiguous. Trimming removed 0 bases at V and 7 bases at J, with 12 bases between. The CDR3 has 15 amino acids. Germline CDR1 reads MGHRA; CDR2 reads YSYEKL. The CDR3 here is CASSQDPIALGELFF. In DNA form, the CDR3 reads TGCGCCAGCAGCCAAGATCCGATAGCCCTCGGGGAGCTGTTTTTT.

The sample holds many counts of this clonotype. This sequence joins TRBV12-3 or TRBV12-4 and TRBJ2-7; TRBD1 aligns across 7 bases. The trim removed 6 bases at V and 6 bases at J, leaving 11 bases unmatched. The CDR3 runs to 14 residues. The chain's CDR3 is CASSPPGGISEQYF. The CDR3 bases are TGTGCCAGCAGCCCGCCAGGGGGAATCTCCGAGCAGTACTTC.

The rearrangement joins TRBV12-3 or TRBV12-4 to TRBJ1-2, with TRBD1 as a possible D gene (5 bases). The length of the CDR3 is 14 residues. Trimming took 5 bases from V and 0 from J, leaving 10 bases between them. The CDR3 spells CASSKGDANYGYTF. The DNA of the CDR3 is TGTGCCAGCAGTAAAGGGGACGCTAACTATGGCTACACCTTC.

This chain links TRBV2 with TRBJ1-1; TRBD1 matches at 9 bases. J lost 1 base, V lost 7 bases, and 7 bases had no gene match. The length of the CDR3 is 15 residues. Germline V CDR1 and CDR2: SNHLY, FYNNEI. CDR3: CASTLDRGANTEAFF. CDR3 nucleotide sequence: TGTGCCAGCACCCTGGACAGGGGAGCGAACACTGAAGCTTTCTTT.

In its sample, this clonotype was seen a few times. The rearrangement uses TRBV3-1 and TRBJ2-1; 13 bases match TRBD2. CDR3 length: 17 residues. V trimming: 1 base; J trimming: 9 bases; junction bases outside the gene matches: 9. Germline lookup yields CDR1 LGHDT and CDR2 YNNKEL (reference sequence). The CDR3 nucleotides read TGTGCCAGCAGCCAAGGACTAGCGGGAGGAGTATGGGGTGAGCAGTTCTTC. Translation: CASSQGLAGGVWGEQFF.

V usage is TRBV6-4 and J usage is TRBJ1-1; no clear D. Germline loops: CDR1 MRHNA, CDR2 SNTAGT. The ends were cut back, 8 bases at V and 1 base at J, with 11 bases in the middle. CDR3 length: 13 residues. The CDR3 DNA reads as TGTGCCAGCCTACGGGATTGGAACACTGAAGCTTTCTTT. Amino acids: CASLRDWNTEAFF.

This chain joins TRBV18 and TRBJ2-5; TRBD1 agrees at 9 bases. Losses at the gene ends were 5 bases for V and 5 bases for J; bases not matched to a gene: 9. Per the germline V gene, CDR1 is KGHSH and CDR2 is LQKENI. The CDR3 sequence is 15 residues long. The CDR3 sequence is CASSTPGTGSETQYF. The CDR3 nucleotides read TGTGCCAGCTCAACTCCCGGGACAGGGTCTGAGACCCAGTACTTC.

The chain recombines TRBV29-1 with TRBJ2-7; D could derive from TRBD1 or TRBD2 (5 bases each). CDR3 size: 13 residues. Trimming stripped 4 bases from V and 6 bases from J, with 16 bases between. Germline V gene data show CDR1 as SQVTM and CDR2 as ANQGSEA. The CDR3 DNA is TGCAGCGTTGTCCTGTCGGCTGGGGGCGAGCAGTACTTC. Translation: CSVVLSAGGEQYF.

This sequence joins TRBV6-1 and TRBJ1-5, with a tentative D call TRBD1 (5 bases). Looked up from germline, CDR1 is MNHNS and CDR2 is SASEGT. V was trimmed by 8 bases and J by 2 bases, leaving 16 bases between them. The CDR3 is 15 residues long. The DNA for the CDR3 is TGTGCCAGCGCGCGGGGGGGATCCGGCAATCAGCCCCAGCATTTT. Translation: CASARGGSGNQPQHF.

The chain links TRBV5-1 to TRBJ2-7; either TRBD1 or TRBD2 may supply D (5 bases each). The CDR3 length is 11 residues. CDR1 and CDR2 from the germline V gene are SGHRS and YFSETQ. Trimming shortened V by 8 bases and J by 6 bases, and 12 bases separated the two germline ends. The CDR3, as DNA: TGCGCCAGTGGAGCCGGGGCCGAGCAGTACTTC. Translating gives CASGAGAEQYF.

The chain is built from TRBV10-3 and TRBJ1-2; D is unresolved. Germline CDR1 ENHRY, CDR2 SYGVKD. The CDR3 runs 13 residues. Between the trimmed V and J ends, which lost 3 bases and 5 bases, there was a span of 10 bases. The CDR3 is CAISDLWDYGYTF. DNA of the CDR3: TGTGCCATCAGTGATTTGTGGGATTATGGCTACACCTTC.

This clonotype appeared a few times. V usage is TRBV5-5 and J usage is TRBJ1-5; no definite D call. Germline assignment: CDR1 SGHKS and CDR2 YYEKEE (reference sequence). V lost 4 bases and J 2 bases, leaving 16 bases between the germline ends. The CDR3 has 16 amino acids. In nucleotides, the CDR3 is TGTGCCAGCAGCCCCACCCCTAGTGGGGGCAATCAGCCCCAGCATTTT. It specifies CASSPTPSGGNQPQHF.

Regarding this clonotype: A much larger clone is a single base away; this may be a read error. The chain carries TRBV10-3 and TRBJ2-7, with TRBD2 identical over 9 bases. The CDR3 runs 14 residues. Germline V CDR1 and CDR2: ENHRY, SYGVKD. With 0 bases clipped from V and 4 bases from J, the junction kept 1 base outside the gene matches. CDR3 nucleotide sequence: TGTGCCATCAGTGAGTCTAGCGGGAGTTACGAGCAGTACTTC. Translated, it gives CAISESSGSYEQYF.

This clonotype was detected a few times. The chain recombines TRBV7-2 with TRBJ2-1; D may be TRBD1 or TRBD2 (5 bases each). Trimming removed 6 bases at V and 0 bases at J, with 9 bases between. This CDR3 is 14 amino acids long. Germline values: CDR1 SGHTA, CDR2 FQGNSA. CDR3 loop: CASRGTSSYNEQFF. CDR3 sequence (DNA): TGTGCCAGCAGGGGGACGAGCTCCTACAATGAGCAGTTCTTC.